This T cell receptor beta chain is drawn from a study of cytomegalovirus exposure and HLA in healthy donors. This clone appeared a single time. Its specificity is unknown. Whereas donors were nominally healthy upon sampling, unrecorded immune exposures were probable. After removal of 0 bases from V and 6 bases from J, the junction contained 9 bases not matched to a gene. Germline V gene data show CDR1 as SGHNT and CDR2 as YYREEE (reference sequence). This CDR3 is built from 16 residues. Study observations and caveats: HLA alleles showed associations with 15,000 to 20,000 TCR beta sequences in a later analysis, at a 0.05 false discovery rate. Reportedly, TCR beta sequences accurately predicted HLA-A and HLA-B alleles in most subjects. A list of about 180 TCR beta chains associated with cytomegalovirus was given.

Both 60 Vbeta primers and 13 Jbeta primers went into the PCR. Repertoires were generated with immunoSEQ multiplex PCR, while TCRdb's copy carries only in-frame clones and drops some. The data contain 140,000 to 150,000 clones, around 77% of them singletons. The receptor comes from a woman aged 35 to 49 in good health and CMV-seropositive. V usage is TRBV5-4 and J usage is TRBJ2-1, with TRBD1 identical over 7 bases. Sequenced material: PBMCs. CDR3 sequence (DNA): TGTGCCAGCAGCTTGGCCGGTAGGGGGCGAGGCAATGAGCAGTTCTTC. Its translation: CASSLAGRGRGNEQFF.